This TCR beta chain came from a study of blood T cell repertoires in COVID-19. At the level of the study: From the United States, Italy and Spain came samples of acute and convalescent COVID-19.

The repertoire was sequenced with immunoSEQ multiplex PCR; TCRdb's copy has only in-frame clones and lacks some. The sample has some 430,000 clones, 90% seen once. Those enrolled, adults aged roughly 18 to 90 years, came from some 23 US areas. Cohorts were based on clinical histories the participants reported. Sequencing was carried out using PBMCs or T cells enriched from blood (not recorded which). The clonotype comes from a man younger than 35 who had recovered from COVID-19.

The CDR3 protein is CASSFDNGGYNEQFF. CDR3 coding DNA: TGCGCCAGCAGCTTCGACAACGGGGGTTACAATGAGCAGTTCTTC. This chain uses TRBV5-1 with TRBJ2-1, with a tentative D call TRBD2 (6 bases). The CDR3 is 15 residues long. V was clipped by 2 bases and J by 4 bases, with 13 bases between them. CDR1 SGHRS and CDR2 YFSETQ come from the germline V gene.